This T cell receptor (beta chain) was observed in a study of T cells in localized non-small cell lung cancer. General study points: In adjacent lung, a median roughly 58 of the top 100 tumor clones were found.

V gave up 6 bases and J gave up 7 bases; unmatched junction bases: 6. CDR3 size: 14 residues. CDR1 and CDR2 (germline): SNHLY, FYNNEI. Produced via immunoSEQ multiplex PCR; TCRdb's table is partial and in-frame only. The sample yields roughly 30,000 clones, around 90% seen once. Points on this clone: Its antigen remains unknown.

The sequencing here drew on peripheral blood, taken before any cancer treatment. The sequence came from a woman aged 18-50 years with stage I lung adenocarcinoma. The V and J genes are TRBV2 and TRBJ2-1; TRBD2 matches 10 bases. For the CDR3, the DNA is TGTGCCAGCAGGGTAGCGGGAGGCGGGAATGAGCAGTTCTTC. It codes for CASRVAGGGNEQFF. Based on the CDR3 plus reference TRBV2 and TRBJ2-1, the full variable domain is EPEVTQTPSHQVTQMGQEVILRCVPISNHLYFYWYRQILGQKVEFLVSFYNNEISEKSEIFDDQFSVERPDGSNFTLKIRSTKLEDSAMYFCASRVAGGGNEQFFGPGTRLTVL.